This entry lists 29 T cell receptor beta chains sequenced from one sample in a study of identifying expanded T cells in peripheral blood. Profiled with immunoSEQ multiplex PCR; TCRdb holds only in-frame clones, not every one. Among about 97,000 clones listed, more than 70% were seen once. Sequenced input: blood. All receptors come from a person aged 18-70 years in good health.

The rearrangement links TRBV7-9 to TRBJ2-5; D is perhaps TRBD1 (5 bases). CDR1 is SEHNR, CDR2 FQNEAQ, per germline (reference sequence). The CDR3 consists of 14 residues. Trimming cost V 0 bases and J 5 bases, with 10 bases left between them. The CDR3 loop reads CASSLAYNRETQYF. CDR3 DNA: TGTGCCAGCAGCTTAGCGTACAACAGGGAGACCCAGTACTTC.

The rearrangement links TRBV27 to TRBJ1-3; D not certain. Germline lookup yields CDR1 MNHEY and CDR2 SMNVEV (reference sequence). This CDR3 region has 14 residues. Trimming cost V 8 bases and J 1 base, with 12 bases left between them. The CDR3 loop is CASRNSGSGNTIYF. Here the CDR3 DNA reads TGTGCCAGCCGAAATTCTGGGTCTGGAAACACCATATATTTT.

The chain joins TRBV5-1 to TRBJ1-3; perhaps TRBD1 as D (5 bases). V lost 0 bases and J 2 bases, leaving 9 bases between the germline ends. CDR3 length: 15 amino acids. CDR1 is SGHRS and CDR2 is YFSETQ in the germline V gene. CDR3 bases: TGCGCCAGCAGCTTGGCGGGGCAGGCTGGAAACACCATATATTTT. Translating gives CASSLAGQAGNTIYF.

This sequence joins TRBV7-2 and TRBJ1-2, with TRBD1 matching 9 bases. CDR3 length equals 13 residues. Germline V gene lookup returns CDR1 SGHTA and CDR2 FQGNSA. J was trimmed by 8 bases and V by 3 bases; bases with no gene match: 4. CDR3 nucleotide sequence: TGTGCCAGCAGCTTGGACAGGGGTCGGGGCTACACCTTC. Translated: CASSLDRGRGYTF.

V usage is TRBV7-8 and J usage is TRBJ2-1; 10 bases map to TRBD2. This CDR3 has 16 residues. Germline V gene sequence: CDR1 SGHVS, CDR2 FQNEAQ. V trimming: 5 bases; J trimming: 6 bases; junction bases outside the gene matches: 10. The CDR3 protein is CASSTPAGGPVNEQFF. The CDR3 nucleotides read TGTGCCAGCAGCACCCCAGCGGGAGGGCCTGTCAATGAGCAGTTCTTC.

The rearrangement joins TRBV7-9 to TRBJ2-5; D ambiguous. V was trimmed by 8 bases and J by 5 bases, leaving 6 bases between them. CDR1 is SEHNR and CDR2 is FQNEAQ in the germline V gene (reference sequence). CDR3 length: 10 amino acids. The CDR3 DNA reads TGTGCCAGCGGGGTTGAGACCCAGTACTTC. Translating gives CASGVETQYF.

This chain uses TRBV7-2 with TRBJ2-7; the D is unclear. CDR1 and CDR2 (germline): SGHTA, FQGNSA. V was cut by 1 base and J by 2 bases, with 3 bases left in between. The CDR3 sequence is 12 residues long. CDR3 region: CASSLGAYEQYF. The CDR3 DNA sequence: TGTGCCAGCAGCTTAGGAGCCTACGAGCAGTACTTC.

The chain carries TRBV2 and TRBJ2-7; D is ambiguous. The length of the CDR3 is 11 residues. The germline V gene has CDR1 SNHLY and CDR2 FYNNEI. V was shortened by 3 bases and J by 3 bases, with 3 bases between the two germline ends. For the CDR3, the DNA is TGTGCCAGCAGTGAGGTCTACGAGCAGTACTTC. Residues: CASSEVYEQYF.

The chain links TRBV7-2 to TRBJ1-2, with unresolved D. The length of the CDR3 is 13 residues. Trimming took off 0 bases at V and 2 bases at J, with 4 bases between the two ends. Germline assignment: CDR1 SGHTA and CDR2 FQGNSA. The CDR3 coding sequence is TGTGCCAGCAGCTTAGCAGGGAACTATGGCTACACCTTC. Translated, it gives CASSLAGNYGYTF.

This rearrangement joins TRBV29-1 to TRBJ2-1; 9 nucleotides agree with TRBD2. From germline, CDR1 is SQVTM and CDR2 ANQGSEA. The CDR3 contains 13 residues. J gave up 8 bases and V 5 bases, and 7 bases lay outside the gene matches. For the CDR3, the DNA is TGCAGCGTTTTAGCGGGAGTAAAATATGAGCAGTTCTTC. Its protein product is CSVLAGVKYEQFF.

The rearrangement links TRBV19 to TRBJ1-2; tentative D call: TRBD1 (5 bases). The CDR3 sequence is 12 residues long. Per germline, CDR1 LNHDA and CDR2 SQIVND (reference sequence). Trimming pared 7 bases from V and 5 bases from J, leaving 11 bases between. CDR3 sequence: CASTPGLYGYTF. In DNA form, the CDR3 reads TGTGCCAGTACTCCAGGGCTGTATGGCTACACCTTC.

The J gene is TRBJ1-3, the V gene TRBV27; weak D call: TRBD1 (5 bases). The V end lost 2 bases, the J end lost 3 bases, and 11 bases lay between the germline ends. Germline V gene lookup returns CDR1 MNHEY and CDR2 SMNVEV (reference sequence). The CDR3 covers 15 residues. Here the CDR3 reads CASSLQGSSGNTIYF. As DNA, the CDR3 is TGTGCCAGCAGTTTACAGGGATCGAGTGGAAACACCATATATTTT.

The rearrangement links TRBV6-1 to TRBJ2-2; D call uncertain. Germline CDR1 MNHNS, CDR2 SASEGT. The CDR3 consists of 15 residues. With 4 bases removed from V and 6 bases from J, the gap between germline ends came to 15 bases. CDR3 loop: CASSGSADNSGELFF. The CDR3 region has the DNA TGTGCCAGCAGTGGATCCGCTGACAATTCCGGGGAGCTGTTTTTT.

V is TRBV9 and J is TRBJ2-3, with TRBD1 matching 11 bases. In germline, CDR1 is SGDLS, CDR2 YYNGEE. The CDR3 length is 15 residues. V lost 4 bases, J lost 5 bases, and 6 bases stayed unmatched. The CDR3 sequence: CASSPAGTGGDTQYF. The CDR3 bases are TGTGCCAGCAGCCCCGCGGGGACAGGGGGAGATACGCAGTATTTT.

The chain carries TRBV7-8 and TRBJ2-7; D is unresolved. The CDR3 loop spans 14 amino acids. With 1 base removed from V and 3 bases from J, the gap between germline ends came to 10 bases. CDR1 is SGHVS, CDR2 FQNEAQ, per germline. In nucleotides, the CDR3 is TGTGCCAGCAGCTTAGAACTCCAAATCTACGAGCAGTACTTC. This gives the protein CASSLELQIYEQYF.

The genes are TRBV2 and TRBJ1-2; D might be TRBD1 (5 bases). This CDR3 is 14 amino acids long. In germline, CDR1 is SNHLY, CDR2 FYNNEI. V was pared by 4 bases and J by 2 bases, with 11 bases between. CDR3 protein: CASSGARGNYGYTF. In DNA, the CDR3 is TGTGCCAGCAGTGGGGCAAGGGGAAACTATGGCTACACCTTC.

The chain uses TRBV28 and TRBJ2-5; D is ambiguous. Trimming took 3 bases from V and 4 from J, leaving 15 bases between them. Germline CDR1 reads MDHEN; CDR2 reads SYDVKM. The length of the CDR3 is 15 residues. The CDR3 region is CASSFTPGSPETQYF. The CDR3 region has the DNA TGTGCCAGCAGTTTCACCCCCGGCTCCCCAGAGACCCAGTACTTC.

This rearrangement joins TRBV27 to TRBJ1-6, with 7 bases that match TRBD1. This CDR3 has 16 residues. V shed 4 bases, J shed 8 bases, and the junction held 11 bases outside the gene matches. Germline V gene lookup returns CDR1 MNHEY and CDR2 SMNVEV (reference sequence). The CDR3 region is CASSSHRQGWDSPLHF. As DNA, the CDR3 is TGTGCCAGCAGTTCCCACCGACAGGGTTGGGATTCACCCCTCCACTTT.

This chain joins TRBV29-1 and TRBJ2-3, with unresolved D. CDR1 and CDR2 from the germline V gene are SQVTM and ANQGSEA. V shed 5 bases and J shed 3 bases, with 15 bases lying between them. This CDR3 has 14 amino acids. The CDR3 loop is CSVPPISGTDTQYF. CDR3 DNA: TGCAGCGTTCCTCCAATCTCAGGAACAGATACGCAGTATTTT.

Points on this clone: The junction departs from germline at one end; a sequencing error may be responsible. This chain joins TRBV5-1 and TRBJ1-2; 8 bases fit TRBD1. Germline V CDR1 and CDR2: SGHRS, YFSETQ. This CDR3 spans 14 amino acids. The DNA of the CDR3 is TGCGCCAGCAGCTTGGCAGGACAGGGAAGGGCGCCTGACTTC. It encodes CASSLAGQGRAPDF.

The rearrangement joins TRBV7-2 to TRBJ2-7; D is uncertain. V was cut by 5 bases and J by 2 bases, with 13 bases left in between. Germline V gene data show CDR1 as SGHTA and CDR2 as FQGNSA. The CDR3 length is 14 residues. The CDR3 nucleotides read TGTGCCAGCAGCCTTAGTCAAGGGACCTACGAGCAGTACTTC. This encodes CASSLSQGTYEQYF. The variable domain in full, completed from reference TRBV7-2 and TRBJ2-7, reads GAGVSQSPSNKVTEKGKDVELRCDPISGHTALYWYRQSLGQGLEFLIYFQGNSAPDKSGLPSDRFSAERTGGSVSTLTIQRTQQEDSAVYLCASSLSQGTYEQYFGPGTRLTVT.

The chain joins TRBV28 to TRBJ1-1; weak D call: TRBD1 (6 bases). Trimming stripped 4 bases from V and 11 bases from J, with 11 bases between. The germline V gene has CDR1 MDHEN and CDR2 SYDVKM. This CDR3 region has 11 residues. The CDR3 loop is CASSYRVRAFF. For the CDR3, the DNA is TGTGCCAGCAGTTACAGGGTTCGGGCTTTCTTT.

The gene calls are TRBV25-1 and TRBJ2-7; maybe TRBD2 (6 bases). Trimming pared 6 bases from V and 5 bases from J, leaving 20 bases between. This CDR3 contains 15 residues. Germline V gives CDR1 MGHDK, CDR2 SYGVNS. CDR3 sequence (DNA): TGTGCCAGCAGCCCCCGTGGGAGGCCGATGGACGAGCAGTACTTC. Encoded protein: CASSPRGRPMDEQYF.

The chain carries TRBV5-6 and TRBJ2-2, with a possible D match to TRBD2 (5 bases). Trimming removed 4 bases from V and 7 bases from J, with 14 bases in between. The CDR3 totals 14 residues. The germline V gene has CDR1 SGHDT and CDR2 YYEEEE. The CDR3 here is CASSQRSGGGELFF. DNA of the CDR3: TGTGCCAGCAGCCAGCGGTCAGGCGGCGGGGAGCTGTTTTTT.

The chain uses TRBV30 and TRBJ2-3, with D uncertain. The germline V gene has CDR1 GTSNPN and CDR2 SVGIG (reference sequence). The V gene lost 0 bases and the J gene lost 1 base, with 8 bases spanning the gap. The CDR3 spans 14 residues. The CDR3 protein is CAWSVFLGTDTQYF. The DNA of the CDR3 is TGTGCCTGGAGTGTATTTCTTGGCACAGATACGCAGTATTTT.

This clone has just a few counts. V usage is TRBV6-6 and J usage is TRBJ2-2; possibly TRBD2 for D (6 bases). Trimming removed 2 bases at V and 3 bases at J, with 7 bases between. CDR1 is MNHNY and CDR2 is SVGAGI in the germline V gene (reference sequence). The CDR3 consists of 14 residues. This CDR3 is CASSYAGYTGELFF. The CDR3 region has the DNA TGTGCCAGCAGTTACGCGGGGTACACCGGGGAGCTGTTTTTT.

This chain connects TRBV7-9 to TRBJ2-5; D may be TRBD2 (5 bases). V was shortened by 1 base and J by 0 bases, with 6 bases between the two germline ends. Germline CDR1 and CDR2: SEHNR and FQNEAQ (reference sequence). CDR3 length: 14 amino acids. DNA for the CDR3: TGTGCCAGCAGCTTAGGGGAGTACCAAGAGACCCAGTACTTC. It specifies CASSLGEYQETQYF. The full variable domain, with the rest looked up from reference TRBV7-9 and TRBJ2-5, is DTGVSQNPRHKITKRGQNVTFRCDPISEHNRLYWYRQTLGQGPEFLTYFQNEAQLEKSRLLSDRFSAERPKGSFSTLEIQRTEQGDSAMYLCASSLGEYQETQYFGPGTRLLVL.

J is TRBJ1-1 and V is TRBV18; 7 bases line up with TRBD1. The CDR3 extends over 15 amino acids. Germline V lookup: CDR1 KGHSH, CDR2 LQKENI. The junction had 7 bases not matched to a gene; V was cut back by 4 bases and J by 2 bases. The CDR3 DNA reads TGTGCCAGCTCACTCGGACAGGTTGACAACACTGAAGCTTTCTTT. This encodes CASSLGQVDNTEAFF.

This chain uses TRBV4-1 with TRBJ1-4; 7 nucleotides match TRBD1. Germline lookup yields CDR1 MGHRA and CDR2 YSYEKL. Trimming took 0 bases from V and 8 from J; bases not matched to a gene: 6. This CDR3 is built from 15 residues. The chain's CDR3 is CASSQDARGGEKLFF. DNA for the CDR3: TGCGCCAGCAGCCAAGATGCCAGGGGGGGCGAAAAACTGTTTTTT.